This record concerns one T cell receptor beta chain sequence. Original analysis: Reference gene primer amplification gave estimated nucleated cell counts. Measured with immunoSEQ multiplex PCR; TCRdb has only the in-frame clones, and not every one. V and J calls plus clone size are reproduced from that table; the DNA served to infer D and trimming. The repertoire holds around 370,000 clones, with approximately 90% as singletons. This CDR3 region has 14 residues. CDR1 is SGHNT, CDR2 YYREEE, per germline (reference sequence). Trimming removed 4 bases from V and 5 bases from J, with 14 bases in between. The sample originates from a study of blood T cell repertoires in COVID-19. Whole-study context: The United States, Italy and Spain were the sources of the acute and convalescent COVID-19 samples. PBMCs, B-cell-depleted T cells, or T cells were the source of the cDNA or gDNA that made up the material.

Sequencing was performed on peripheral blood. The J gene is TRBJ2-3, the V gene TRBV5-4, with a weak D call TRBD2 (5 bases). The receptor was derived from a young woman who had recovered from COVID-19. CDR3 residues: CASSPSRAGDTQYF. CDR3 nucleotide sequence: TGTGCCAGCAGCCCCTCTCGTGCGGGAGATACGCAGTATTTT.